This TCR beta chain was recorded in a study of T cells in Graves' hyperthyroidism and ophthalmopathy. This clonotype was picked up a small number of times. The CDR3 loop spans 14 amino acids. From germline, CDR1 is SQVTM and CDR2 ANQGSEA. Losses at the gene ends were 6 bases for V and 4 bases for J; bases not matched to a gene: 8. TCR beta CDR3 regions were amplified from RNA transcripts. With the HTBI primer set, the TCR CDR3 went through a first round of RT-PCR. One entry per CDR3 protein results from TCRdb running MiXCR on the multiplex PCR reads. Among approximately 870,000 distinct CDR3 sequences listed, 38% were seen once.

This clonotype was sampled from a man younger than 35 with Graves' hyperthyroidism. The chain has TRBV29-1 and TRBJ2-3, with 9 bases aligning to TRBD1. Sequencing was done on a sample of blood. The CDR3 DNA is TGCAGCGTCAGATGGGGACAGGGCGCAGATACGCAGTATTTT. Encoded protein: CSVRWGQGADTQYF.